Presented here are 18 T cell receptor beta chains from one specimen sequenced in a study of a mutant IDH1 vaccine in newly diagnosed glioma. These receptors are not linked to any known antigen. Noted time point: week 35, safety follow-up. Vaccine doses each comprised 300 ug of mutant IDH1 20-mer peptide, with topical imiquimod. Using immunoSEQ multiplex PCR, the repertoire was profiled, and TCRdb retains in-frame clones only, with some absent. The table includes about 69,000 clones, more than 75% detected once. The source material was PBMCs, sampled from a glioma patient whose treatment included an IDH1 peptide vaccine. The receptor source for this set is a man aged 30 to 45 with glioma.

CDR3 in amino acids: CSVKQGTWDQPQHF. The CDR3 coding sequence is TGCAGCGTTAAACAGGGGACCTGGGACCAGCCCCAGCATTTT. The chain couples TRBV29-1 to TRBJ1-5; 7 bases are a match to TRBD1. The trim removed 5 bases at V and 7 bases at J, leaving 11 bases unmatched. The germline CDR1 and CDR2 sequences are SQVTM and ANQGSEA. There are 14 residues in the CDR3.

This rearrangement joins TRBV15 to TRBJ2-7; D is unclear. CDR1 LNHNV and CDR2 YYDKDF come from the germline V gene (reference sequence). The CDR3 contains 15 residues. V dropped 0 bases and J dropped 2 bases, with 11 bases sitting between them. The CDR3 is CATSRDLYRAYEQYF. The CDR3 nucleotides read TGTGCCACCAGCAGAGATCTTTACAGAGCCTACGAGCAGTACTTC.

The V call is TRBV6-1, the J call TRBJ1-5; no reliable D call. Trimming cost V 7 bases and J 5 bases, with 12 bases left between them. This CDR3 spans 13 amino acids. Looked up from germline, CDR1 is MNHNS and CDR2 is SASEGT. The CDR3 nucleotides read TGTGCCAGCAATCCGTCCAAAGATCAGCCCCAGCATTTT. This sequence encodes CASNPSKDQPQHF.

The chain couples TRBV7-2 to TRBJ1-1; D is undetermined. Germline V CDR1 and CDR2: SGHTA, FQGNSA. The CDR3 is 14 residues long. V shed 0 bases and J shed 9 bases, with 14 bases lying between them. CDR3 bases: TGTGCCAGCAGCTTAGCGAGTCTTGGAACGAAAGCTTTCTTT. Translating it yields CASSLASLGTKAFF.

This rearrangement joins TRBV6-1 to TRBJ2-5, with 8 bases that match TRBD1. V lost 4 bases, J lost 13 bases, and 11 bases stayed unmatched. Germline CDR1 and CDR2: MNHNS and SASEGT. This CDR3 is built from 13 residues. DNA of the CDR3: TGTGCCAGCAGTGGTGGGGGACAGGAGGGCCGGTACTTC. This translates into CASSGGGQEGRYF.

The V call is TRBV7-9, the J call TRBJ2-1; no clear D gene. Trimming took off 1 base at V and 6 bases at J, with 4 bases between the two ends. Per germline, CDR1 SEHNR and CDR2 FQNEAQ (reference sequence). The CDR3 extends over 12 amino acids. The CDR3 sequence is CASSLVGNEQFF. The CDR3 region has the DNA TGTGCCAGCAGCTTAGTGGGCAATGAGCAGTTCTTC.

This chain joins TRBV11-2 and TRBJ1-6; no clear D gene. Trimming took 0 bases from V and 9 from J, leaving 12 bases between them. This CDR3 region has 15 residues. Looked up from germline, CDR1 is SGHAT and CDR2 is FQNNGV. The CDR3 DNA reads TGTGCCAGCAGCTTAGATGGAATGCTGGGTTCACCCCTCCACTTT. Its translation: CASSLDGMLGSPLHF.

This chain uses TRBV4-3 with TRBJ2-7, with 10 bases aligning to TRBD1. The V segment lost 1 base and the J segment 6 bases; nucleotides outside the gene matches: 3. Germline V CDR1 and CDR2: LGHNA, YSLEER. This CDR3 has 14 residues. In DNA, the CDR3 is TGCGCCAGCAGCCAAGTGACAGGGGGCCTCGAGCAGTACTTC. It specifies CASSQVTGGLEQYF.

In its sample, this clone was seen a few times. This chain uses TRBV7-9 with TRBJ2-1, with 9 bases lining up with TRBD1. The V and J ends lost 3 bases and 12 bases, in that order; junction bases with no gene match: 3. Per the germline V gene, CDR1 is SEHNR and CDR2 is FQNEAQ (reference sequence). The CDR3 spans 12 residues. CDR3 loop: CASSLGQGGQFF. The CDR3 DNA reads TGTGCCAGCAGCTTGGGACAGGGTGGGCAGTTCTTC.

The V and J genes are TRBV11-2 and TRBJ1-2; no clear D gene. With 6 bases removed from V and 4 bases from J, the gap between germline ends came to 12 bases. The CDR3 is 13 residues long. Germline-derived CDR1 and CDR2 are SGHAT and FQNNGV. DNA of the CDR3: TGTGCCAGCAGTACCTCGACGGTCTATGGCTACACCTTC. It encodes CASSTSTVYGYTF.

This clone was observed once. Here the CDR3 DNA reads TGCGCCAGCAGCTACTCAGGGGCCGAGGGAAGGGCTTTCTTT. Encoded protein: CASSYSGAEGRAFF. This chain joins TRBV5-1 and TRBJ1-1, with TRBD1 as a possible D gene (6 bases). Trimming cost V 3 bases and J 11 bases, with 20 bases left between them. Germline V gives CDR1 SGHRS, CDR2 YFSETQ. The CDR3 is 14 amino acids.

This sequence joins TRBV20-1 and TRBJ2-1; D unclear. The germline CDR1 and CDR2 sequences are DFQATT and SNEGSKA (reference sequence). This CDR3 comprises 11 residues. Trimming took 5 bases from V and 4 from J, leaving 6 bases between them. The CDR3 loop is CSAHVYNEQFF. The CDR3 DNA is TGCAGTGCTCATGTGTACAATGAGCAGTTCTTC.

The rearrangement uses TRBV11-2 and TRBJ2-5, with D possibly matching TRBD2 (6 bases). Per germline, CDR1 SGHAT and CDR2 FQNNGV. V gave up 5 bases and J gave up 1 base, with 20 bases separating them. This CDR3 region has 17 residues. In nucleotides, the CDR3 is TGTGCCAGCAGCCGCAAACCCCTGCAGGGACTCCAAGAGACCCAGTACTTC. The encoded protein is CASSRKPLQGLQETQYF.

The chain couples TRBV28 to TRBJ2-5, with D perhaps being TRBD1 or TRBD2 (6 bases each). This CDR3 comprises 15 residues. CDR1 and CDR2 (germline): MDHEN, SYDVKM. The V end was cut by 7 bases, the J end by 6 bases, with 21 bases between. The CDR3 DNA is TGTGCCAGCACCCTCGGAGGGGGTTATAGAAAGACCCAGTACTTC. Translated, it gives CASTLGGGYRKTQYF.

This clone was observed once. The genes are TRBV20-1 and TRBJ1-1; no clear D. This CDR3 comprises 9 residues. Germline loops: CDR1 DFQATT, CDR2 SNEGSKA (reference sequence). The CDR3 region is CRSNTEAFF. DNA of the CDR3: TGCAGGTCGAACACTGAAGCTTTCTTT.

This chain joins TRBV27 and TRBJ2-3; 13 bases map to TRBD2. With V trimmed by 7 bases and J by 7 bases, 8 bases remained unmatched. The CDR3 is made up of 15 amino acids. The V gene's germline CDR1 is MNHEY and CDR2 SMNVEV (reference sequence). The CDR3 nucleotides read TGTGCCAGCAACTCCGGGACTAGCGGGGTTAATACGCAGTATTTT. As protein: CASNSGTSGVNTQYF.

In nucleotides, the CDR3 is TGTGCCAGCGCAACAGGCACCTATAATTCACCCCTCCACTTT. It yields the protein CASATGTYNSPLHF. V gene TRBV27 combines with J gene TRBJ1-6; D is possibly TRBD1 (5 bases). This CDR3 spans 14 amino acids. Germline V gives CDR1 MNHEY, CDR2 SMNVEV (reference sequence). V was cut by 8 bases and J by 2 bases, with 10 bases left in between.

This chain joins TRBV19 and TRBJ2-6, with no clear D. There are 13 residues in the CDR3. Germline-derived CDR1 and CDR2 are LNHDA and SQIVND (reference sequence). The V and J ends lost 6 bases and 0 bases respectively, with 3 bases between them. DNA of the CDR3: TGTGCCAGTAGACTCTCTGGGGCCAACGTCCTGACTTTC. Translated: CASRLSGANVLTF.